The 12 T cell receptor beta chains below come from one sample, sequenced in a study of beta chain features in type 1 diabetes. General study findings and limits: TCRB CDR3s were moderately but significantly shorter in Type 1 diabetes patients in all four CD4+ subsets.

Reverse transcribing all isolated RNA meant expressed TCRB transcripts were sequenced. Some clones are missing from TCRdb's copy, which holds only in-frame ones; the method was immunoSEQ multiplex PCR. The sample includes roughly 160,000 clones, 6.5% to 10% seen only once; the top ten take under 0.65%. Their recognized antigens are unknown. The sample was central memory CD4+ T cells from blood. These receptors originate from a young woman with type 1 diabetes.

This clone was counted between two and nine times. The chain joins TRBV7-8 to TRBJ1-1, with 9 bases identical to TRBD1. The CDR3 spans 15 residues. The V gene's germline CDR1 is SGHVS and CDR2 FQNEAQ. The trim removed 4 bases at V and 5 bases at J, leaving 8 bases unmatched. CDR3 sequence (DNA): TGTGCCAGCAGCTCCACAGGGGGCTGGGGTACTGAAGCTTTCTTT. This encodes CASSSTGGWGTEAFF.

The V and J genes are TRBV18 and TRBJ2-7; 7 nucleotides agree with TRBD1. This CDR3 region has 14 residues. V shed 2 bases and J 3 bases; nucleotides not matched to a gene: 4. CDR1 is KGHSH and CDR2 is LQKENI in the germline V gene. The CDR3 region has the DNA TGTGCCAGCTCACCATTACGGACAGGCTACGAGCAGTACTTC. The encoded protein is CASSPLRTGYEQYF.

This clone was detected many times. The chain links TRBV6-1 to TRBJ2-2, with D unresolved. This CDR3 region has 12 residues. Trimming pared 3 bases from V and 5 bases from J, leaving 4 bases between. In germline, CDR1 is MNHNS, CDR2 SASEGT. The CDR3 sequence: CASSDSTGELFF. CDR3 DNA sequence: TGTGCCAGCAGTGACTCGACCGGGGAGCTGTTTTTT.

The sample holds a few counts of this clone. The rearrangement uses TRBV4-2 and TRBJ1-5, with D perhaps matching TRBD1 (6 bases). Trimming cost V 2 bases and J 7 bases, with 12 bases left between them. There are 14 residues in the CDR3. Germline V CDR1 and CDR2: LGHNA, YNFKEQ. CDR3 amino acids: CASSQTGYGQPQHF. The CDR3 nucleotides read TGTGCCAGCAGCCAAACAGGGTATGGCCAGCCCCAGCATTTT.

This clone was seen more than once but under ten times. The chain links TRBV9 to TRBJ1-4; 11 bases line up with TRBD1. CDR1 SGDLS and CDR2 YYNGEE come from the germline V gene. The J segment lost 2 bases and the V segment lost 0 bases, leaving 6 bases of the junction unmatched. There are 18 residues in the CDR3. This CDR3 reads CASSVGSGTGGTNEKLFF. CDR3 DNA sequence: TGTGCCAGCAGCGTAGGAAGTGGGACAGGGGGTACTAATGAAAAACTGTTTTTT.

The chain uses TRBV19 and TRBJ2-3; the D is unclear. From germline, CDR1 is LNHDA and CDR2 SQIVND (reference sequence). The CDR3 runs 13 residues. Trimming removed 8 bases at V and 2 bases at J, with 11 bases between. This CDR3 is CASRHPVTDTQYF. In DNA, the CDR3 is TGTGCCAGTCGCCACCCAGTCACAGATACGCAGTATTTT.

This chain uses TRBV11-3 with TRBJ2-3, with D maybe TRBD2 (6 bases). The CDR3 is made up of 16 amino acids. CDR1 and CDR2 (germline): SGHNT, YENEEA. Trimming took 5 bases from V and 7 from J, leaving 22 bases between them. CDR3 DNA sequence: TGTGCCAGCAGCAAAAGTGGTTTTGGGAGGTCGAATACGCAGTATTTT. Translated, it gives CASSKSGFGRSNTQYF.

The chain recombines TRBV15 with TRBJ2-5; TRBD1 matches 9 bases. The junction had 3 bases not matched to a gene; V was cut back by 3 bases and J by 4 bases. CDR3 length equals 14 residues. Germline assignment: CDR1 LNHNV and CDR2 YYDKDF (reference sequence). The CDR3 is CATSSGQGLETQYF. The CDR3 coding sequence is TGTGCCACCAGCAGTGGACAGGGGTTAGAGACCCAGTACTTC.

The V gene is TRBV5-6, the J gene TRBJ2-7; a weak D match, TRBD2 (5 bases). CDR3 length: 14 residues. Germline CDR1 and CDR2: SGHDT and YYEEEE. The ends were cut back, 2 bases at V and 5 bases at J, with 14 bases in the middle. CDR3 nucleotides: TGTGCCAGCAGCTTAGTCGAGGGAAGGCACGAGCAGTACTTC. Its translation: CASSLVEGRHEQYF.

There are a few counts of this clone. The chain has TRBV6-1 and TRBJ2-2; 8 positions match TRBD1. CDR3 length: 15 residues. The germline gives CDR1 MNHNS, CDR2 SASEGT. J lost 4 bases, V lost 7 bases, and 8 bases had no gene match. The CDR3: CASITDRVGTGELFF. The CDR3 nucleotides read TGTGCCAGCATTACGGACAGGGTCGGCACCGGGGAGCTGTTTTTT.

This clone has only a few counts. The rearrangement uses TRBV10-3 and TRBJ2-3, with a possible D match to TRBD2 (5 bases). The length of the CDR3 is 15 residues. V was clipped by 7 bases and J by 0 bases, with 14 bases between them. Germline-derived CDR1 and CDR2 are ENHRY and SYGVKD. CDR3 bases: TGTGCCATCACCCCCTCCGGGATGAGCACAGATACGCAGTATTTT. Its translation is CAITPSGMSTDTQYF.

This chain uses TRBV7-2 with TRBJ2-5; possible D gene TRBD1, 5 bases. Trimming took off 6 bases at V and 1 base at J, with 12 bases between the two ends. The CDR3 consists of 14 residues. Germline CDR1 reads SGHTA; CDR2 reads FQGNSA. The CDR3 loop reads CASRKGASQETQYF. The CDR3 nucleotides are TGTGCCAGCAGAAAAGGGGCCAGCCAAGAGACCCAGTACTTC.